These 12 T cell receptor beta chains came from one sample sequenced in a study of cytomegalovirus exposure and HLA in healthy donors. Using immunoSEQ multiplex PCR, the repertoire was profiled, and TCRdb retains in-frame clones only, with some absent. The table has 110,000 to 150,000 clones, approximately 90% seen once. What was sequenced was PBMCs. The receptors originated from a woman in her twenties or thirties in good health and CMV-seropositive.

V is TRBV15 and J is TRBJ2-1, with TRBD2 matching 11 bases. The CDR3 spans 15 residues. CDR1 LNHNV and CDR2 YYDKDF come from the germline V gene (reference sequence). V dropped 5 bases and J dropped 6; count of bases not matched to a gene: 6. CDR3: CATSARTSGPNEQFF. The CDR3 DNA reads TGTGCCACCAGCGCCCGGACTAGCGGGCCCAATGAGCAGTTCTTC.

The chain couples TRBV5-1 to TRBJ2-7, with D maybe TRBD1 (7 bases). The CDR3 runs 17 residues. The V end lost 0 bases, the J end lost 3 bases, and 19 bases lay between the germline ends. The germline gives CDR1 SGHRS, CDR2 YFSETQ. In DNA, the CDR3 is TGCGCCAGCAGCTTGGGGCAGGGGGATCGGCGGGGCTACGAGCAGTACTTC. Residues: CASSLGQGDRRGYEQYF.

CDR3 protein: CASSSTGRTNEKLFF. The CDR3 nucleotides are TGTGCCAGCAGTTCTACAGGGAGAACTAATGAAAAACTGTTTTTT. The rearrangement links TRBV6-6 to TRBJ1-4, with D perhaps matching TRBD1 (6 bases). Germline V CDR1 and CDR2: MNHNY, SVGAGI (reference sequence). The CDR3 loop spans 15 amino acids. V lost 4 bases, J lost 1 base, and 10 bases lay in between.

The J gene is TRBJ2-1, the V gene TRBV28; 9 bases line up with TRBD2. Germline CDR1 is MDHEN and CDR2 is SYDVKM. J gave up 4 bases and V 1 base, and 8 bases lay outside the gene matches. The CDR3 runs 17 residues. The CDR3, as DNA: TGTGCCAGCAGTTTATACCCTAGACTAGCGGTATACAATGAGCAGTTCTTC. Its translation is CASSLYPRLAVYNEQFF.

CDR3 sequence reads: CASSTRGQETQYF. Written as DNA, the CDR3 is TGTGCCAGCAGCACCAGGGGACAAGAGACCCAGTACTTC. The rearrangement uses TRBV9 and TRBJ2-5, with D tentatively TRBD1 (6 bases). Between the trimmed V and J ends, which lost 4 bases and 2 bases, there was a span of 9 bases. Germline CDR1 and CDR2: SGDLS and YYNGEE. There are 13 residues in the CDR3.

The chain couples TRBV4-1 to TRBJ2-5; D not certain. Per the germline V gene, CDR1 is MGHRA and CDR2 is YSYEKL. V was pared by 7 bases and J by 0 bases, with 12 bases between. This CDR3 is 14 amino acids long. The CDR3, as DNA: TGCGCCAGCAAAATCATCGCGGACCAAGAGACCCAGTACTTC. Its protein is CASKIIADQETQYF.

J is TRBJ2-2 and V is TRBV2, with 8 bases that match TRBD1. CDR3 length equals 15 residues. CDR1 and CDR2 (germline): SNHLY, FYNNEI. V dropped 6 bases and J dropped 6; count of bases not matched to a gene: 9. CDR3 coding DNA: TGTGCCAGCAGCCAGACAGGGGATTCTTCCGGGGAGCTGTTTTTT. It yields the protein CASSQTGDSSGELFF.

The chain joins TRBV5-1 to TRBJ2-1; D may be TRBD1 (7 bases). V lost 5 bases and J lost 10, with 13 bases in between. Germline CDR1 and CDR2: SGHRS and YFSETQ. CDR3 size: 12 residues. CDR3 nucleotide sequence: TGCGCCAGCAGGGAGGGGGCGGGGGAGCAGTTCTTC. Protein product: CASREGAGEQFF.

This chain uses TRBV6-6 with TRBJ1-4; 7 bases match TRBD1. The CDR3 totals 15 residues. Germline lookup yields CDR1 MNHNY and CDR2 SVGAGI (reference sequence). J was trimmed by 5 bases and V by 6 bases; bases with no gene match: 9. CDR3 nucleotides: TGTGCCAGCAGACCCCCGGGACAGACAAATGAAAAACTGTTTTTT. It yields the protein CASRPPGQTNEKLFF.

This chain connects TRBV2 to TRBJ2-7; D not certain. The CDR3 has 14 amino acids. V lost 3 bases and J lost 5, with 14 bases in between. Germline V gene sequence: CDR1 SNHLY, CDR2 FYNNEI. In DNA, the CDR3 is TGTGCCAGCAGTGAGAGACAAACCTTCCACGAGCAGTACTTC. It translates to CASSERQTFHEQYF.

This clone turned up a few times. Here the CDR3 reads CASSYGRGTSTDTQYF. CDR3 coding DNA: TGTGCCAGCAGTTACGGGAGGGGGACTAGCACAGATACGCAGTATTTT. This sequence joins TRBV6-6 and TRBJ2-3; tentatively, D is TRBD2 (7 bases). Trimming left V 2 bases short and J 0 bases short, with 12 bases between. Germline V gene data show CDR1 as MNHNY and CDR2 as SVGAGI (reference sequence). The CDR3 is 16 residues long.

The genes are TRBV2 and TRBJ2-5; unclear D gene. The CDR3 has 11 amino acids. The germline V gene has CDR1 SNHLY and CDR2 FYNNEI. Deletions cut 7 bases from V and 2 bases from J, with 5 bases between. CDR3 in DNA: TGTGCCAGCACTCCTCAAGAGACCCAGTACTTC. This sequence encodes CASTPQETQYF.